This TCR beta chain was recovered during a study of human T cells and chemical hapten exposure. Looking at the study overall: Weekly diphenylcyclopropenone doses were given to patients' scalps across the roughly 22-week study. A mostly female patient group had alopecia areata, totalis or universalis.

CDR1 and CDR2 (germline): MGHRA, YSYEKL. This CDR3 region has 16 residues. V was pared by 0 bases and J by 3 bases, with 9 bases between. TCRdb reprocessed the RACE reads via MiXCR and lists one record per CDR3 protein. The sample has some 400,000 distinct CDR3 sequences; roughly 5% are singletons. Time point defined: pre-sensitization, week 0. Treatment of the sample: therapeutic diphenylcyclopropenone sensitization with weekly scalp DPC. Suited to DPC and affected by alopecia, the donors ranged from 18 to 70 years old. There are many counts of this clonotype. This material consisted of whole blood, taken in connection with sensitization to the hapten diphenylcyclopropenone (DPC). The chain combines TRBV4-1 with TRBJ2-6; D perhaps matches TRBD1 (5 bases). This receptor was identified in a woman in her fifties or sixties with alopecia areata. Some clones in this sample may be carry-over from other donors' samples. This chain's CDR3 is CASSQDPGLGANVLTF. The CDR3 DNA reads as TGCGCCAGCAGCCAAGATCCAGGGCTTGGGGCCAACGTCCTGACTTTC.